The 17 T cell receptor beta chains presented below share a single source sample, sequenced in a study of blood T cell repertoires in COVID-19. This table comes from immunoSEQ multiplex PCR, and its TCRdb copy is limited to in-frame clones, with some not included. The table has about 220,000 clones, 82% seen once. Sequencing used peripheral blood. The source of these receptors is a woman in her sixties or seventies with COVID-19, enrolled during active disease.

The genes are TRBV2 and TRBJ1-3; D ambiguous. V was shortened by 2 bases and J by 3 bases, with 11 bases between the two germline ends. The CDR3 spans 15 residues. The germline V gene has CDR1 SNHLY and CDR2 FYNNEI. The CDR3 sequence is CASSEMAGIGNTIYF. The CDR3 DNA follows: TGTGCCAGCAGTGAAATGGCGGGGATTGGAAACACCATATATTTT.

This clone has just one count. The V gene is TRBV7-2, the J gene TRBJ2-3; D ambiguous. V gave up 0 bases and J gave up 3 bases, with 10 bases separating them. In germline, CDR1 is SGHTA, CDR2 FQGNSA. This CDR3 is built from 15 residues. This chain's CDR3 is CASSLAHSPTDTQYF. The CDR3 DNA sequence: TGTGCCAGCAGCTTAGCCCACAGCCCTACAGATACGCAGTATTTT.

This chain links TRBV30 with TRBJ2-4, with 8 bases identical to TRBD1. V shed 1 base and J 6 bases; nucleotides not matched to a gene: 11. The length of the CDR3 is 16 residues. Germline V CDR1 and CDR2: GTSNPN, SVGIG (reference sequence). This chain's CDR3 is CAWSGGRGQGGNIQYF. CDR3 DNA sequence: TGTGCCTGGAGTGGGGGAAGAGGACAGGGCGGAAACATTCAGTACTTC.

The chain carries TRBV11-2 and TRBJ1-4; TRBD1 matches 9 bases. CDR1 SGHAT and CDR2 FQNNGV come from the germline V gene. The CDR3 consists of 14 residues. V lost 2 bases, J lost 7 bases, and 2 bases stayed unmatched. The CDR3 loop is CASSLNRGPEKLFF. DNA of the CDR3: TGTGCCAGCAGCTTAAACAGGGGGCCTGAAAAACTGTTTTTT.

V is TRBV6-1 and J is TRBJ1-1; TRBD1 matches at 7 bases. The V gene's germline CDR1 is MNHNS and CDR2 SASEGT. The CDR3 length is 12 residues. The junction had 5 bases not matched to a gene; V was cut back by 3 bases and J by 10 bases. The CDR3 sequence is CASSDTGEGAFF. In DNA, the CDR3 is TGTGCCAGCAGTGATACAGGGGAAGGAGCTTTCTTT.

This rearrangement joins TRBV28 to TRBJ1-5; no reliable D call. Germline lookup yields CDR1 MDHEN and CDR2 SYDVKM. Trimming left V 5 bases short and J 11 bases short, with 16 bases between. The CDR3 contains 13 residues. CDR3 in DNA: TGTGCCAGCAGTGACACTATCGGGAGAACCCAGCATTTT. Translating gives CASSDTIGRTQHF. The full variable domain, with the rest looked up from reference TRBV28 and TRBJ1-5, is DVKVTQSSRYLVKRTGEKVFLECVQDMDHENMFWYRQDPGLGLRLIYFSYDVKMKEKGDIPEGYSVSREKKERFSLILESASTNQTSMYLCASSDTIGRTQHFGDGTRLSIL.

The rearrangement links TRBV7-9 to TRBJ1-4; D not resolved. Germline V gene sequence: CDR1 SEHNR, CDR2 FQNEAQ (reference sequence). Between the trimmed V and J ends, which lost 3 bases and 5 bases, there was a span of 16 bases. The CDR3 is made up of 16 amino acids. Written as DNA, the CDR3 is TGTGCCAGCAGCTTGGGAAAGGGAGGCTTCAATGAAAAACTGTTTTTT. It codes for CASSLGKGGFNEKLFF. The whole variable domain, filled in from reference TRBV7-9 and TRBJ1-4, reads DTGVSQNPRHKITKRGQNVTFRCDPISEHNRLYWYRQTLGQGPEFLTYFQNEAQLEKSRLLSDRFSAERPKGSFSTLEIQRTEQGDSAMYLCASSLGKGGFNEKLFFGSGTQLSVL.

This chain joins TRBV4-3 and TRBJ1-5, with 8 bases that match TRBD1. The trim removed 0 bases at V and 6 bases at J, leaving 10 bases unmatched. The CDR3 has 17 residues. The V gene's germline CDR1 is LGHNA and CDR2 YSLEER. This CDR3 is CASSQEWSGGAGQPQHF. As DNA, the CDR3 is TGCGCCAGCAGCCAAGAGTGGTCAGGGGGCGCGGGTCAGCCCCAGCATTTT.

The V call is TRBV19, the J call TRBJ2-3; 9 nucleotides line up with TRBD2. The length of the CDR3 is 16 residues. Germline values: CDR1 LNHDA, CDR2 SQIVND (reference sequence). The V and J ends lost 1 base and 2 bases, in that order; junction bases with no gene match: 4. CDR3 amino acids: CASSIGAGGFTDTQYF. In DNA form, the CDR3 reads TGTGCCAGTAGTATAGGCGCGGGAGGGTTCACAGATACGCAGTATTTT. Together with reference TRBV19 and TRBJ2-3, the CDR3 gives the full variable domain: DGGITQSPKYLFRKEGQNVTLSCEQNLNHDAMYWYRQDPGQGLRLIYYSQIVNDFQKGDIAEGYSVSREKKESFPLTVTSAQKNPTAFYLCASSIGAGGFTDTQYFGPGTRLTVL.

The V gene is TRBV5-1, the J gene TRBJ2-5, with 15 nucleotides matching TRBD2. Germline V gene data show CDR1 as SGHRS and CDR2 as YFSETQ. CDR3 size: 18 residues. V shed 4 bases, J shed 4 bases, and the junction held 11 bases outside the gene matches. The CDR3 region is CASSRQMGLAGGGETQYF. In nucleotides, the CDR3 is TGCGCCAGCAGCCGGCAGATGGGACTAGCGGGAGGAGGAGAGACCCAGTACTTC.

The chain links TRBV24-1 to TRBJ2-5; weak D call: TRBD2 (5 bases). Germline lookup yields CDR1 KGHDR and CDR2 SFDVKD. The CDR3 covers 13 residues. Trimming took 4 bases from V and 8 from J, leaving 13 bases between them. The CDR3 spells CATSESGVTTQYF. The CDR3 region has the DNA TGTGCCACCAGTGAGTCCGGGGTCACAACCCAGTACTTC.

This CDR3 is CASSLSTGEDQPQHF. In DNA, the CDR3 is TGTGCCAGCAGTCTGTCTACAGGGGAGGATCAGCCCCAGCATTTT. The chain uses TRBV6-6 and TRBJ1-5; 7 nucleotides match TRBD1. Germline CDR1 reads MNHNY; CDR2 reads SVGAGI (reference sequence). This CDR3 region has 15 residues. V dropped 5 bases and J dropped 5; count of bases not matched to a gene: 9.

Of note for this clone: At one boundary the junction diverges from the germline segment, which might be a read error. The rearrangement links TRBV19 to TRBJ2-1; possibly TRBD2 for D (5 bases). Germline CDR1 LNHDA, CDR2 SQIVND (reference sequence). The CDR3 is 12 amino acids. CDR3 in DNA: TGTGCCAGTAGCTTTATAGAGGGTACTCGAGTCTTC. Translation gives CASSFIEGTRVF.

The CDR3 nucleotides read TGTGCCAGCAGCCAACAGGGGGCTGGTGAAAAACTGTTTTTT. Translating it yields CASSQQGAGEKLFF. V usage is TRBV3-1 (or the pseudogene TRBV3-2) and J usage is TRBJ1-4; 8 nucleotides agree with TRBD1. CDR1 is LGHDT, CDR2 YNNKEL, per germline (reference sequence). V gave up 2 bases and J gave up 7 bases; unmatched junction bases: 3. This CDR3 is built from 14 residues.

CDR3 DNA sequence: TGTGCCAGCAGTTTCACCGGGACAGGGCATGGCTACACCTTC. It encodes CASSFTGTGHGYTF. The V and J genes are TRBV6-5 and TRBJ1-2, with TRBD1 matching 9 bases. The CDR3 extends over 14 amino acids. CDR1 and CDR2 (germline): MNHEY, SVGAGI. The trim removed 4 bases at V and 6 bases at J, leaving 6 bases unmatched.

V gene TRBV5-1 combines with J gene TRBJ2-7; TRBD1 aligns across 8 bases. The V gene's germline CDR1 is SGHRS and CDR2 YFSETQ. The CDR3 is 15 amino acids. J was trimmed by 2 bases and V by 0 bases; bases with no gene match: 4. Here the CDR3 reads CASSLGAGGAYEQYF. CDR3 DNA sequence: TGCGCCAGCAGCTTGGGGGCAGGGGGCGCCTACGAGCAGTACTTC.

This clone occurred a few times. The rearrangement joins TRBV5-4 to TRBJ2-7; 7 nucleotides agree with TRBD1. From germline, CDR1 is SGHNT and CDR2 YYREEE (reference sequence). There are 14 residues in the CDR3. V was clipped by 4 bases and J by 4 bases; unmatched bases: 8. CDR3 sequence: CASSPGQPPYEQYF. The CDR3 nucleotides are TGTGCCAGCAGCCCGGGACAGCCACCATACGAGCAGTACTTC.